These 13 T cell receptor beta chains originate from one sample sequenced in a study of T cells in Graves' hyperthyroidism and ophthalmopathy. TCR beta CDR3 regions were amplified from RNA transcripts. The study used the HTBI primer set for a first-round RT-PCR of the TCR CDR3. MiXCR was run by TCRdb on the multiplex PCR reads, yielding one entry per CDR3 protein. The data contain about 500,000 distinct CDR3 sequences, roughly a sixth of them singletons. Sequencing input: blood. These TCRs come from a young woman with Graves' ophthalmopathy.

There are a few counts of this clonotype. The chain links TRBV11-2 to TRBJ2-1, with a weak D call TRBD2 (5 bases). CDR1 is SGHAT, CDR2 FQNNGV, per germline. Trimming removed 5 bases from V and 0 bases from J, with 14 bases in between. The CDR3 runs 16 residues. The CDR3 sequence is CASSQDFDISYNEQFF. The CDR3 DNA follows: TGTGCCAGCAGCCAGGACTTTGACATCTCCTACAATGAGCAGTTCTTC. Variable domain in full (rest from reference TRBV11-2 and TRBJ2-1): EAGVAQSPRYKIIEKRQSVAFWCNPISGHATLYWYQQILGQGPKLLIQFQNNGVVDDSQLPKDRFSAERLKGVDSTLKIQPAKLEDSAVYLCASSQDFDISYNEQFFGPGTRLTVL.

Many counts were recorded for this clonotype. The chain employs TRBV30 and TRBJ2-3; 12 bases line up with TRBD2. The CDR3 contains 15 residues. Per germline, CDR1 GTSNPN and CDR2 SVGIG (reference sequence). After removal of 1 base from V and 1 base from J, the junction contained 0 bases not matched to a gene. As DNA, the CDR3 is TGTGCCTGGAGTGGACTAGCGGGAGGCACAGATACGCAGTATTTT. Its protein product is CAWSGLAGGTDTQYF.

Concerning this clonotype: This may be a read error: a much more frequent sequence differs by one nucleotide. The rearrangement links TRBV6-1 to TRBJ1-1, with D tentatively TRBD1 (5 bases). Trimming took off 6 bases at V and 4 bases at J, with 12 bases between the two ends. This CDR3 has 13 amino acids. CDR1 MNHNS and CDR2 SASEGT come from the germline V gene. Here the CDR3 reads CASRFLTGTEAFF. CDR3 nucleotides: TGTGCCAGCAGATTTTTAACAGGCACTGAAGCTTTCTTT.

This clonotype was detected many times. V usage is TRBV29-1 and J usage is TRBJ1-2, with D perhaps matching TRBD1 (5 bases). Trimming stripped 6 bases from V and 3 bases from J, with 14 bases between. From germline, CDR1 is SQVTM and CDR2 ANQGSEA. The CDR3 contains 13 residues. CDR3 coding DNA: TGCAGCGTCGGGTCCCAGGGCCACTATGGCTACACCTTC. Protein product: CSVGSQGHYGYTF.

This clonotype was seen many times. This CDR3 reads CASSLERVVRGYTF. The CDR3 coding sequence is TGTGCCAGCAGCTTAGAGAGGGTTGTTAGAGGCTACACCTTC. J is TRBJ1-2 and V is TRBV7-8, with no clear D. Germline assignment: CDR1 SGHVS and CDR2 FQNEAQ. The CDR3 spans 14 residues. Trimming pared 1 base from V and 8 bases from J, leaving 14 bases between.

This clonotype appeared many times. V and J are TRBV7-2 and TRBJ2-5; a weak D match, TRBD2 (5 bases). V was trimmed by 5 bases and J by 4 bases, leaving 20 bases between them. Germline assignment: CDR1 SGHTA and CDR2 FQGNSA. The CDR3 is made up of 16 amino acids. CDR3 region: CASSPRSGWTSETQYF. CDR3 nucleotides: TGTGCCAGCAGCCCCCGGTCGGGGTGGACCTCAGAGACCCAGTACTTC.

This clonotype showed up many times. The chain carries TRBV2 and TRBJ1-1, with D unclear. Deletions cut 7 bases from V and 5 bases from J, with 11 bases between. Germline V gene sequence: CDR1 SNHLY, CDR2 FYNNEI. The CDR3 is made up of 12 amino acids. Written as DNA, the CDR3 is TGTGCCAGCATAGATTATAAAACTGAAGCTTTCTTT. Amino acids: CASIDYKTEAFF.

This clonotype was counted only a few times. The chain recombines TRBV28 with TRBJ1-5, with D unresolved. Germline CDR1 MDHEN, CDR2 SYDVKM. The CDR3 loop spans 15 amino acids. Deletions cut 5 bases from V and 0 bases from J, with 11 bases between. CDR3 protein: CASSLPAASNQPQHF. In DNA form, the CDR3 reads TGTGCCAGCAGTCTCCCGGCAGCTAGCAATCAGCCCCAGCATTTT.

The table lists this clonotype with a few counts. The chain joins TRBV19 to TRBJ2-3; D is possibly TRBD2 (6 bases). From germline, CDR1 is LNHDA and CDR2 SQIVND (reference sequence). V lost 3 bases and J 6 bases, leaving 13 bases between the germline ends. The CDR3 is 14 amino acids. In nucleotides, the CDR3 is TGTGCCAGTAGTATCGACGGGGGATCTGATACGCAGTATTTT. Translating it yields CASSIDGGSDTQYF.

A remark on this clonotype: The junction departs from germline at one end; a sequencing error may be responsible. The CDR3 nucleotides are TGCGCCAGCAGCCAAGACGACGAGCAGTTCTTC. Encoded protein: CASSQDDEQFF. The V and J genes are TRBV11-2 and TRBJ2-1; D is unresolved. Germline loops: CDR1 SGHAT, CDR2 FQNNGV. This CDR3 is 11 amino acids long.

This clonotype was observed at least ten times. The chain employs TRBV28 and TRBJ1-2; D uncertain. Deletions cut 3 bases from V and 0 bases from J, with 8 bases between. Germline CDR1 is MDHEN and CDR2 is SYDVKM. This CDR3 comprises 14 residues. This CDR3 is CASSFLLSNYGYTF. CDR3 DNA: TGTGCCAGCAGTTTTCTTCTGTCTAACTATGGCTACACCTTC.

This clonotype appeared many times. The V gene is TRBV29-1, the J gene TRBJ1-1; 8 nucleotides match TRBD1. V shed 6 bases and J 1 base; nucleotides not matched to a gene: 4. Germline V gene sequence: CDR1 SQVTM, CDR2 ANQGSEA. This CDR3 spans 13 amino acids. The CDR3 DNA is TGCAGCGTGGAGGGACAGGAGAACACTGAAGCTTTCTTT. It codes for CSVEGQENTEAFF. Full variable domain (remainder filled in from reference TRBV29-1 and TRBJ1-1): SAVISQKPSRDICQRGTSLTIQCQVDSQVTMMFWYRQQPGQSLTLIATANQGSEATYESGFVIDKFPISRPNLTFSTLTVSNMSPEDSSIYLCSVEGQENTEAFFGQGTRLTVV.

The sample holds many counts of this clonotype. The genes are TRBV28 and TRBJ2-1; 8 nucleotides match TRBD2. CDR1 and CDR2 from the germline V gene are MDHEN and SYDVKM. After removal of 2 bases from V and 1 base from J, the junction contained 1 base not matched to a gene. The CDR3 has 15 residues. This CDR3 is CASSLVAGSYNEQFF. The CDR3 DNA is TGTGCCAGCAGTTTAGTAGCGGGGTCCTACAATGAGCAGTTCTTC. The full variable domain, with the rest looked up from reference TRBV28 and TRBJ2-1, is DVKVTQSSRYLVKRTGEKVFLECVQDMDHENMFWYRQDPGLGLRLIYFSYDVKMKEKGDIPEGYSVSREKKERFSLILESASTNQTSMYLCASSLVAGSYNEQFFGPGTRLTVL.